This T cell receptor beta chain emerged from a study of blood T cell repertoires in COVID-19 (TCRdb year 2020). Broadly, across the study: Samples from collaborators originated in the United States, Italy and Spain and spanned both the acute and convalescent phases of COVID-19. The material from the prospective study consisted of cDNA or gDNA derived from T cells, B-cell-depleted T cells, or PBMCs. The dataset comprised deeply sampled blood TCRbeta repertoires from subjects exposed to, actively infected with, or recovered from COVID-19. The repertoires were made available in a free public database intended to serve as a resource for research on the immune response to SARS-CoV-2. Samples came from the ongoing ImmuneRACE study (first 160 participants) plus 1,254 subjects from 6 global collaborators. A de-identified subject ID, COVID-19 status, age in years and sex were almost always included in the sample metadata. Where available, HLA class I and class II types were obtained from metadata supplied by the sample provider rather than from assay-based typing. Paper-wide results and their limitations: The quantity of clinical and demographic metadata differed by source and by participant and was supplied without curation.

TCRbeta CDR3 regions were amplified from genomic DNA using the immunoSEQ Assay, a bias-controlled multiplex PCR. In the authors' own workflow: The number of nucleated cells in each sample was estimated by amplification of reference gene primers within the assay. To quantify the absolute abundance of each unique TCRbeta CDR3 rearrangement, sequence reads were collapsed and filtered. For each sample, productive Simpson clonality was calculated as the square root of Simpson's diversity index across productive rearrangements. Held by TCRdb, this immuneACCESS table contains in-frame sequences only and omits some clones. Under half of the omission traces to an unresolved V gene where checked; the cause of the rest is unknown. That table is the source of V, J and clone size, and D and trimming were worked out from the DNA. Within this sample are a few hundred thousand clones, with around 83% of them counted one time only. The ten largest account for 0.95% to 1.5% of the sample.

Of note for this clone: The clone's antigen remains unknown. No clone much larger than this one lies a single base away; base qualities are absent.

Each collaborating institution followed its own protocols to collect whole blood in K2EDTA tubes. For TCRbeta analysis, collaborators shipped samples in one of three forms: frozen whole blood, isolated PBMCs, or DNA extracted from either of those sample types. Counted from cysteine to phenylalanine, this CDR3 has 13 amino acids. The read is trimmed to its CDR3 DNA, 39 bases read in frame from base 1. The germline V gene encodes CDR1 SSHAT and CDR2 FNYEAQ (reference sequence). Trimming costs V 4 bases and J 9 bases, and their ends lie 13 bases apart. The TCR sequence derives from a woman aged 45-65 years with acute or convalescent COVID-19. This chain is built from TRBV7-7 and TRBJ2-1; the D gene is perhaps TRBD1, on 6 matching bases. Sample: peripheral blood. The DNA reads TGTGCCAGCAGCTCAGGACAGTCCGGTGAGCAGTTCTTC. This gives the protein CASSSGQSGEQFF.